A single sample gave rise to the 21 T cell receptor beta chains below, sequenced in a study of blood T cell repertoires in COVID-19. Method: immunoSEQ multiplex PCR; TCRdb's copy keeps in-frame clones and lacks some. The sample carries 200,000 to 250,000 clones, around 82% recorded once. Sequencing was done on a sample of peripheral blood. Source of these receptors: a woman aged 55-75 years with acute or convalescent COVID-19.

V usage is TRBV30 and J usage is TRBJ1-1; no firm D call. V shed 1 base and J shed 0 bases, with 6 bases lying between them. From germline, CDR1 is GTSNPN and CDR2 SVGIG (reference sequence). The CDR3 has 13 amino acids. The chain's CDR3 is CAWSALMNTEAFF. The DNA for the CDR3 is TGTGCCTGGAGTGCACTAATGAACACTGAAGCTTTCTTT.

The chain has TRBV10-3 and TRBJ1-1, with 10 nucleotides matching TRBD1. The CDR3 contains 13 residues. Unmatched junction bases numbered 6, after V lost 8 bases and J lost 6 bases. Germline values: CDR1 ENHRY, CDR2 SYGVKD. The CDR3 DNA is TGTGCCATCGGGGAAGGGACAGGGGCTGAAGCTTTCTTT. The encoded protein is CAIGEGTGAEAFF.

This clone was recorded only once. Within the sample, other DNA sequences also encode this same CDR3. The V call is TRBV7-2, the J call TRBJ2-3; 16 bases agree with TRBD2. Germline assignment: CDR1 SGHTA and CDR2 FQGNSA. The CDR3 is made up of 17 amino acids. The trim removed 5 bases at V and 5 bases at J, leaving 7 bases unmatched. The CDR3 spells CASSPGTSGGAVDTQYF. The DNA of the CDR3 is TGTGCCAGCAGCCCAGGGACTAGCGGGGGGGCCGTAGATACGCAGTATTTT.

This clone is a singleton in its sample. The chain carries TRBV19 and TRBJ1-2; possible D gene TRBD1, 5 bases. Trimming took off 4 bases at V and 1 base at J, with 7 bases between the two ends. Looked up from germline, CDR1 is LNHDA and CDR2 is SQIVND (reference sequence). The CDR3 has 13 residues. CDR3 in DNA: TGTGCCAGTAGTAAGACAGTTAACTATGGCTACACCTTC. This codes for CASSKTVNYGYTF.

The CDR3 region is CASSLGDSVDRKLFF. As DNA, the CDR3 is TGCGCCAGCAGCTTGGGGGACAGCGTTGATAGAAAACTGTTTTTT. The rearrangement uses TRBV5-1 and TRBJ1-4, with TRBD1 identical over 7 bases. The germline V gene encodes CDR1 SGHRS and CDR2 YFSETQ. Trimming cost V 0 bases and J 10 bases; bases outside gene matches: 9. CDR3 size: 15 residues.

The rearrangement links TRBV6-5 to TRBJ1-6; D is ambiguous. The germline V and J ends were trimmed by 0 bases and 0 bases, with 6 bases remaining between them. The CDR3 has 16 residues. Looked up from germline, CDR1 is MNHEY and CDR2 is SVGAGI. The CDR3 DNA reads TGTGCCAGCAGTTACTCGATCGGCTCCTATAATTCACCCCTCCACTTT. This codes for CASSYSIGSYNSPLHF.

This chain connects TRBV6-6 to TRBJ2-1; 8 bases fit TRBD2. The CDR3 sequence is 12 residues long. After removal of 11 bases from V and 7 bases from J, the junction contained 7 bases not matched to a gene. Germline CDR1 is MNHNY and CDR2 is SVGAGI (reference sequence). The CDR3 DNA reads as TGTGCCGCAGCGGGGGCGGAAAATGAGCAGTTCTTC. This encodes CAAAGAENEQFF.

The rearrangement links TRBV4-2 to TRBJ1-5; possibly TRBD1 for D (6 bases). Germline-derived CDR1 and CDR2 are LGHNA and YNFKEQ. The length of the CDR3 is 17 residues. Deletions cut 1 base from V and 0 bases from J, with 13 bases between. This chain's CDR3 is CASSQGGPGYSNQPQHF. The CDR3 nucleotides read TGTGCCAGCAGCCAAGGGGGGCCGGGATATAGCAATCAGCCCCAGCATTTT.

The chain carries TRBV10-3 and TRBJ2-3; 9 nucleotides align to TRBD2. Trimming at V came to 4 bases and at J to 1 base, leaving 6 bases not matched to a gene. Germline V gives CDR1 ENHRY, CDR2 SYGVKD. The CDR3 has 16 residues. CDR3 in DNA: TGTGCCATCAGTGGTGGTAGCGGGGGACGCACAGATACGCAGTATTTT. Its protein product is CAISGGSGGRTDTQYF.

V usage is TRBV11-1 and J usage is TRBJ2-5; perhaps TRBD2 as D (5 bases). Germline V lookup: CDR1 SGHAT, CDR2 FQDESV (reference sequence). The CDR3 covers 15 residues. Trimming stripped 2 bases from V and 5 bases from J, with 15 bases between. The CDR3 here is CASSLSRSREETQYF. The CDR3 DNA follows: TGTGCCAGCAGCTTATCGCGTAGTAGGGAGGAGACCCAGTACTTC.

The CDR3 here is CASSLDPSGNYGYTF. As DNA, the CDR3 is TGTGCCAGCAGCTTAGATCCGTCGGGAAACTATGGCTACACCTTC. The chain has TRBV11-2 and TRBJ1-2; D not certain. Trimming stripped 0 bases from V and 2 bases from J, with 10 bases between. Germline V gene sequence: CDR1 SGHAT, CDR2 FQNNGV. This CDR3 is 15 amino acids long.

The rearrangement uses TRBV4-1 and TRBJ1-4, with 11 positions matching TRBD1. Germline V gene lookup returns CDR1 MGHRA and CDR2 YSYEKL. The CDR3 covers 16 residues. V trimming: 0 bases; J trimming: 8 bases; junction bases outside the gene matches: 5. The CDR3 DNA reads TGCGCCAGCAGCCAAGAGCCGGGGACAGGGGGAGAAAAACTGTTTTTT. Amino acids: CASSQEPGTGGEKLFF.

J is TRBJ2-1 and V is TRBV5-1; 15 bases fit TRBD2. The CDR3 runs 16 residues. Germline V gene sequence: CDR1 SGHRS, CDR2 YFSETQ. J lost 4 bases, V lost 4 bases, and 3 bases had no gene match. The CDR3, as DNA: TGCGCCAGCAGCCTGGGACTAGCGGGGGGATACAATGAGCAGTTCTTC. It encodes CASSLGLAGGYNEQFF.

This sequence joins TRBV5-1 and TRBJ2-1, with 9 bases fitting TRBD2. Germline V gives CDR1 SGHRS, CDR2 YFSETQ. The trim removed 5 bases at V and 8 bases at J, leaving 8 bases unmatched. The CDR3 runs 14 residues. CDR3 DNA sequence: TGCGCCAGCAGGCGGCGGGGGGGCCGAGATGAGCAGTTCTTC. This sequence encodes CASRRRGGRDEQFF.

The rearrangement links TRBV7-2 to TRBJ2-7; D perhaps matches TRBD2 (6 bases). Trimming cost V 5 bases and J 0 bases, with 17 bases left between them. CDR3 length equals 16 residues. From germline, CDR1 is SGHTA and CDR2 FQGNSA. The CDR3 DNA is TGTGCCAGCAGCAGGGCTGGAGGGACGAGCTCCTACGAGCAGTACTTC. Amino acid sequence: CASSRAGGTSSYEQYF.

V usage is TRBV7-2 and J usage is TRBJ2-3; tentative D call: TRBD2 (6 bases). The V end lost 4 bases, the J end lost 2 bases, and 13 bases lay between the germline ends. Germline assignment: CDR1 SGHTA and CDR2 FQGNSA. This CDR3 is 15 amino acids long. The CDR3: CASSSRTTYTDTQYF. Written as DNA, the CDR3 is TGTGCCAGCAGCTCGCGGACTACCTACACAGATACGCAGTATTTT.

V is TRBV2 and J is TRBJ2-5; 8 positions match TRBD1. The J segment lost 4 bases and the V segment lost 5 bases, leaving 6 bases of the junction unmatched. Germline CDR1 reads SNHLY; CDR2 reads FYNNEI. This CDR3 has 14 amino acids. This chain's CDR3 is CASSPRTGRETQYF. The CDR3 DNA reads TGTGCCAGCAGTCCGCGGACAGGGAGAGAGACCCAGTACTTC.

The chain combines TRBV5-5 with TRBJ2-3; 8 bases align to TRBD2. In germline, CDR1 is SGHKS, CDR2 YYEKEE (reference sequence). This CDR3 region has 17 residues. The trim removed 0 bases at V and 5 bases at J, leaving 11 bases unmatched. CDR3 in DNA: TGTGCCAGCAGCTTGGGAGCGGGCGGGGGGCCGATAGATACGCAGTATTTT. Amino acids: CASSLGAGGGPIDTQYF.

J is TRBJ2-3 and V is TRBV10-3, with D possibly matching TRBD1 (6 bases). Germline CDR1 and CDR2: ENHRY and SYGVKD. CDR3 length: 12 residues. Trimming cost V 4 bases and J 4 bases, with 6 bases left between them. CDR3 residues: CAISGQADTQYF. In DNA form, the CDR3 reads TGTGCCATCAGTGGACAGGCAGATACGCAGTATTTT.

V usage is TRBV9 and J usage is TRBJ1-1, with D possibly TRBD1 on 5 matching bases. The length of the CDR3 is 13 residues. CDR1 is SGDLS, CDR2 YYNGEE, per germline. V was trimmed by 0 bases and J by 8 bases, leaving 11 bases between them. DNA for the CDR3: TGTGCCAGCAGCGTAGGGACAATTGGGGAAGCTTTCTTT. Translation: CASSVGTIGEAFF.

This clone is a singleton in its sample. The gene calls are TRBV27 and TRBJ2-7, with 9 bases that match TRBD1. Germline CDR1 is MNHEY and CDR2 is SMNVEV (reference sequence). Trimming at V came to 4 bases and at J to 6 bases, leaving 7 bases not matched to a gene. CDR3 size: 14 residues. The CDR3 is CASSSAGTGSEQYF. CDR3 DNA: TGTGCCAGCAGTTCAGCCGGGACAGGGTCCGAGCAGTACTTC.